The rows below give T cell receptor beta chains drawn from one sample of a study of early T cells in non-severe SARS-CoV-2 infection. One entry per CDR3 protein results from TCRdb running MiXCR on the 5' RACE reads. This table has tens of thousands of distinct CDR3 sequences, roughly 5.7% appearing once. Sequenced: whole blood. These receptor sequences come from an adult who was a healthcare worker with PCR-confirmed SARS-CoV-2 infection or an uninfected control (not recorded which). CDR3s leave out the opening cysteine and the closing phenylalanine or tryptophan.

TRBV5-1	TRBJ1-1	ASSLAENTEAF
TRBV7-2	TRBJ2-1	ASSLASGSYEQF
TRBV7-9	TRBJ2-1	ASSYREDDYNEQF
TRBV5-1	TRBJ1-1	ASSPGRGWGEAF
TRBV28	TRBJ2-4	ASPTGGGENIQY
TRBV7-2	TRBJ2-5	ASSFSRQETQY
TRBV10-2	TRBJ2-3	ASTTGLSTDTQY
TRBV9	TRBJ2-7	ASSVFPGPSYEQY
TRBV6-5	TRBJ2-2	ASSRVEGDFTGELF
TRBV25-1	TRBJ2-5	ASSESLAGVETQY
TRBV12-3/TRBV12-4	TRBJ2-7	ASSLGQGAQDEQY
TRBV29-1	TRBJ2-5	SVGTVTPQETQY
TRBV20-1	TRBJ2-7	SASRGGTTHYEQY
TRBV6-1	TRBJ1-1	ASSNRGFTEAF
TRBV4-1	TRBJ2-1	ASSQGAGGLAGSSYNEQF
TRBV2	TRBJ1-1	ASKLYPDAEAF
TRBV4-3	TRBJ1-3	ASSQGGGNTIY
TRBV20-1	TRBJ2-1	SATPGIDEQF
TRBV6-6	TRBJ2-4	ASRGQIAKNIQY
TRBV15	TRBJ2-7	ATSNRDTFSYEQY
TRBV5-5	TRBJ2-4	ASSLEGRVVAKNIQY
TRBV3-1	TRBJ1-6	ASSQDRDSPLH